Described below is a single T cell receptor (beta chain) sequence and its context. Germline is not matched at one junction end, which may reflect a read error. Physicians reached a diagnosis by relying on clinical symptoms, serum thyroxine, TRAb, thyroid ultrasound and orbital computed tomography. RNA transcripts were the template, and TCR beta CDR3 regions were amplified from them. Investigators did first-round RT-PCR with HTBI primers, then second-round multiplex PCR. TCRdb re-called the multiplex PCR reads with MiXCR, one entry per CDR3 protein. Of 1 million to 1.3 million distinct CDR3 sequences in the sample, 35% to 40% were seen once. This entry is derived from a study of Graves' ophthalmopathy and Graves' hyperthyroidism. Germline CDR1 and CDR2: MGHRA and YSYEKL. The length of the CDR3 is 15 residues.

The genes are TRBV4-1 and TRBJ1-2; 8 nucleotides match TRBD1. Material for sequencing was peripheral blood or thyroid tissue (not recorded which). The TCR was taken from an adult man with Graves' hyperthyroidism. The DNA for the CDR3 is TGCGCCAGCAGCCAATTCGACAGGGGAACCTATGGCCACACCTTC. Residues: CASSQFDRGTYGHTF.